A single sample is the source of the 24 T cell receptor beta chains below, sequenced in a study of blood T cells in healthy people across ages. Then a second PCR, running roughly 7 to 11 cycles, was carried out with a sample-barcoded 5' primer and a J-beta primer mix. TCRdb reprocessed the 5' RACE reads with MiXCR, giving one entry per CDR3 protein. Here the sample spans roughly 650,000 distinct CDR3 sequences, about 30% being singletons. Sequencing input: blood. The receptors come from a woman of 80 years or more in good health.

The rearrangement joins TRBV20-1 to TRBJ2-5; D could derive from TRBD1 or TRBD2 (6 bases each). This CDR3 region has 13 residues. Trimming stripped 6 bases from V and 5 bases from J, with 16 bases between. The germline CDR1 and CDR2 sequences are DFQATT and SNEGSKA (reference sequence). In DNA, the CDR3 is TGCAGTGCGGGGGGCGCTAGCGACGAGACCCAGTACTTC. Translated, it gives CSAGGASDETQYF.

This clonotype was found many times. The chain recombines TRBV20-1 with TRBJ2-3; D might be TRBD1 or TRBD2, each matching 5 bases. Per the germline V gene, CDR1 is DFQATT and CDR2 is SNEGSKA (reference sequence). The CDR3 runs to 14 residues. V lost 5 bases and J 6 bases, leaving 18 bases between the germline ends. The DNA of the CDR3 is TGCAGTGCTCTAGGGACCCCTCCTAGGGATACGCAGTATTTT. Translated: CSALGTPPRDTQYF.

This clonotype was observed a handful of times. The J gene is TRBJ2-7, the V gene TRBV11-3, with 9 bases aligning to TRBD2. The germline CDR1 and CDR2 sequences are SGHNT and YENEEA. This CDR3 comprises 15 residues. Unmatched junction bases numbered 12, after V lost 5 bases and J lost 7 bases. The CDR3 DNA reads TGTGCCAGCAGCAAAGCGGGGGGCCCGTCAGGAGAGCAGTACTTC. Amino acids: CASSKAGGPSGEQYF.

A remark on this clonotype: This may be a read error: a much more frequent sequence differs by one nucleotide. DNA of the CDR3: TGCGCCAGCGGCTGGGGCGGGGGCAACACCGGGGAGCTGTTTTTT. Its translation: CASGWGGGNTGELFF. The V and J genes are TRBV5-1 and TRBJ2-2, with D possibly matching TRBD2 (7 bases). The CDR3 length is 15 residues. The germline gives CDR1 SGHRS, CDR2 YFSETQ. Trimming took 7 bases from V and 2 from J, leaving 15 bases between them.

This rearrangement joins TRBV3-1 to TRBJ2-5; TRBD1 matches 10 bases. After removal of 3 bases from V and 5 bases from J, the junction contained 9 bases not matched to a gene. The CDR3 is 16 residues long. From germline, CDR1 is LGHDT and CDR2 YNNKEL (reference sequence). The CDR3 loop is CASSHAVTGGLETQYF. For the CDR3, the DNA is TGTGCCAGCAGCCACGCCGTGACAGGGGGCTTGGAGACCCAGTACTTC.

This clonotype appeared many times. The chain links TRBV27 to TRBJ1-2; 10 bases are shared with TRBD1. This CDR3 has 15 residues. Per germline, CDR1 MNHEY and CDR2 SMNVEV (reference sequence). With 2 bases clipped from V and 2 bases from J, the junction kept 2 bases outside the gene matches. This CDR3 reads CASSLRDRGNYGYTF. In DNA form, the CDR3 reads TGTGCCAGCAGTTTAAGGGACAGGGGAAACTATGGCTACACCTTC.

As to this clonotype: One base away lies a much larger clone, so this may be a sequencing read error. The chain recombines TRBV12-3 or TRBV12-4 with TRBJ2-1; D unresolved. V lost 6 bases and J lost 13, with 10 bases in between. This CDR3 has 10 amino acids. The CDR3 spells CASSREAQFF. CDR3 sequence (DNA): TGTGCCAGCAGCCGCGAGGCCCAGTTCTTC.

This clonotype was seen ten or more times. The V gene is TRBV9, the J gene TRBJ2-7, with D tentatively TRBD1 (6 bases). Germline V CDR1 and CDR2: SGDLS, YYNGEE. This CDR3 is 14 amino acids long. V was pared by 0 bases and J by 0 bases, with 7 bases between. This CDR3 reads CASSVDRASYEQYF. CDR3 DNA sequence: TGTGCCAGCAGCGTAGACAGGGCCTCCTACGAGCAGTACTTC.

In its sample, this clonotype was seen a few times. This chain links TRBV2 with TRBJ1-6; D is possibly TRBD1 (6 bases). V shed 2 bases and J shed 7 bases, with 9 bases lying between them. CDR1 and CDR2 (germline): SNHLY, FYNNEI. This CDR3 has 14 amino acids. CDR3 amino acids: CASSEQGNNSPLHF. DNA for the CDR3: TGTGCCAGCAGTGAACAGGGGAACAATTCACCCCTCCACTTT.

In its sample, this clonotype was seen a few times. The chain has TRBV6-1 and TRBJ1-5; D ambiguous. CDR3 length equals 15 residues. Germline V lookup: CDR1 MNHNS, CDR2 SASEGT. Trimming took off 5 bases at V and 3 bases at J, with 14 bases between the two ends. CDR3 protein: CASSLDGLYNQPQHF. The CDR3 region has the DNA TGTGCCAGCAGTTTGGACGGGTTATACAATCAGCCCCAGCATTTT.

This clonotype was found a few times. CDR3 sequence (DNA): TGCGCCAGCAGCCCCTTTTGGCCGAGCACTGAAGCTTTCTTT. Translation: CASSPFWPSTEAFF. The V call is TRBV5-1, the J call TRBJ1-1, with D unclear. Trimming removed 4 bases from V and 4 bases from J, with 14 bases in between. CDR3 size: 14 residues. Germline CDR1 reads SGHRS; CDR2 reads YFSETQ.

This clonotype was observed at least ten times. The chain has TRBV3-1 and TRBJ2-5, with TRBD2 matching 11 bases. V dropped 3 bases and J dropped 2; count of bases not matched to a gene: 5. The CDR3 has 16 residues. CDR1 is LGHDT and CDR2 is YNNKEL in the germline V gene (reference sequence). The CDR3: CASSHRLAGLQETQYF. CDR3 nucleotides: TGTGCCAGCAGCCACCGACTAGCGGGGCTTCAAGAGACCCAGTACTTC.

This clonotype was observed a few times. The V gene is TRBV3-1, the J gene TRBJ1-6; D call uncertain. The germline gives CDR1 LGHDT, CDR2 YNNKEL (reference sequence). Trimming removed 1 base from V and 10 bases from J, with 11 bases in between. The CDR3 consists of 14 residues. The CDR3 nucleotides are TGTGCCAGCAGCCAAGTGGAAGGGAAGTCACCCCTCCACTTT. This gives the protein CASSQVEGKSPLHF.

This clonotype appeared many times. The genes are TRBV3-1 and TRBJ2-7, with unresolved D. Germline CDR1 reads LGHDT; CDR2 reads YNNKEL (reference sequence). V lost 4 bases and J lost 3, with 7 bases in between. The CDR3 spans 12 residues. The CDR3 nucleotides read TGTGCCAGCAGCCGAGTCATCTACGAGCAGTACTTC. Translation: CASSRVIYEQYF.

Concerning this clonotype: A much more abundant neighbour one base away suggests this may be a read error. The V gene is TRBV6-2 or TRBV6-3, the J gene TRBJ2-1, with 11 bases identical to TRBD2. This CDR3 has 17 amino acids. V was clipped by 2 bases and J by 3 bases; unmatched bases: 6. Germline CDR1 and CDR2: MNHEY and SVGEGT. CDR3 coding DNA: TGTGCCAGCAGTTACCAGACTAGCGGGGTCAACTACAATGAGCAGTTCTTC. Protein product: CASSYQTSGVNYNEQFF.

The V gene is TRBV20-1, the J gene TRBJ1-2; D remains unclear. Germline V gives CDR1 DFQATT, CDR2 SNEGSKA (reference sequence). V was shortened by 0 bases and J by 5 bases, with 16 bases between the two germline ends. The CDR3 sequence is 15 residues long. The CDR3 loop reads CSARDSGRSSYGYTF. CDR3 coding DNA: TGCAGTGCTAGAGATTCTGGCAGGTCATCATATGGCTACACCTTC.

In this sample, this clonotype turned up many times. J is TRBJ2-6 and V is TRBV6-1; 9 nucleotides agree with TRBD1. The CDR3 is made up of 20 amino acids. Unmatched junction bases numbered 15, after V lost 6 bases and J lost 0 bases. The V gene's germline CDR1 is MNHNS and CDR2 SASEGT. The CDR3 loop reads CASRGTGMSLVGSGANVLTF. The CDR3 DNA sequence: TGTGCCAGCAGGGGGACAGGGATGTCACTGGTGGGCTCTGGGGCCAACGTCCTGACTTTC.

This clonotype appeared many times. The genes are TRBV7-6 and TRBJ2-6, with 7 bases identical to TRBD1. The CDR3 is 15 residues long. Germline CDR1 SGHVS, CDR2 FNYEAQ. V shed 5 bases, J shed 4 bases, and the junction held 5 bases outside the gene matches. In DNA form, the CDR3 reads TGTGCCAGCAGCCACAGGGGCGGCGGGGCCAACGTCCTGACTTTC. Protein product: CASSHRGGGANVLTF.

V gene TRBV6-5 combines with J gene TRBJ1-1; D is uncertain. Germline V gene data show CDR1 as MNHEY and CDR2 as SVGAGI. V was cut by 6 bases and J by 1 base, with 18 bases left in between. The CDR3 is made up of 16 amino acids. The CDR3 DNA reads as TGTGCCAGCAGCACCCGTCGTTCGGCGACGAACACTGAAGCTTTCTTT. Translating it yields CASSTRRSATNTEAFF.

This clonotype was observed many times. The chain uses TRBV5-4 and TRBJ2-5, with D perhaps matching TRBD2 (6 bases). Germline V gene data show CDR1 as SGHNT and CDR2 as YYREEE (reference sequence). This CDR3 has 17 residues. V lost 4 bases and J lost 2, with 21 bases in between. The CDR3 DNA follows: TGTGCCAGCAGCCCGACTGCGGGAAAGATAGTACAAGAGACCCAGTACTTC. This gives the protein CASSPTAGKIVQETQYF.

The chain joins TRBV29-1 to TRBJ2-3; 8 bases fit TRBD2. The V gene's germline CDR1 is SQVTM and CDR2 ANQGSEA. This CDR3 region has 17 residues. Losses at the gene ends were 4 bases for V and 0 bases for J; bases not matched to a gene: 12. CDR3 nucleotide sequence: TGCAGCGTTGGGCCCGGGCGTACTAGCGGTAGCACAGATACGCAGTATTTT. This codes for CSVGPGRTSGSTDTQYF.

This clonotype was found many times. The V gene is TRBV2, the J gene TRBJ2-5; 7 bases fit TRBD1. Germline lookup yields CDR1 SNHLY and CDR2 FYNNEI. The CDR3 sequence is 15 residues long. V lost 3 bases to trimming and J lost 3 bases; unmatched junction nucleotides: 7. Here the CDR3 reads CASSDQIGTEETQYF. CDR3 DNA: TGTGCCAGCAGTGATCAAATAGGGACAGAAGAGACCCAGTACTTC.

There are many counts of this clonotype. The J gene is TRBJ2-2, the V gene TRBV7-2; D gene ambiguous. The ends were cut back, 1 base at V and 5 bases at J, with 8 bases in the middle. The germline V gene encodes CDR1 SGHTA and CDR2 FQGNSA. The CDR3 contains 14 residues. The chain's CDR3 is CASSLVRVTGELFF. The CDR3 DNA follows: TGTGCCAGCAGCTTAGTCCGAGTAACCGGGGAGCTGTTTTTT.

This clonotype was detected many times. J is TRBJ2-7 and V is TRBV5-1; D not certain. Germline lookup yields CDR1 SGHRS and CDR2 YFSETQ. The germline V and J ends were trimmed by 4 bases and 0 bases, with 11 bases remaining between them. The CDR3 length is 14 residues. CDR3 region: CASSPGLPSYEQYF. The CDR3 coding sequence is TGCGCCAGCAGCCCGGGCCTACCCTCCTACGAGCAGTACTTC. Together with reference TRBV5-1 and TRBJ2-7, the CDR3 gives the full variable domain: KAGVTQTPRYLIKTRGQQVTLSCSPISGHRSVSWYQQTPGQGLQFLFEYFSETQRNKGNFPGRFSGRQFSNSRSEMNVSTLELGDSALYLCASSPGLPSYEQYFGPGTRLTVT.